Listed below are T cell receptor beta chains from one sample, sequenced in a study of T cell changes during pregnancy in multiple sclerosis. Clones were read by immunoSEQ multiplex PCR, and TCRdb kept only the in-frame ones, dropping some. The table shows around 80,000 clones, with 85% to 95% occurring only once. Specimen: peripheral blood, collected before pregnancy. Source of these receptors: a female donor with multiple sclerosis, enrolled in a pregnancy study. Both conserved end residues are part of each CDR3. The D gene is left open where the match is weak. The size entry is marked missing in some rows and otherwise reads once, few, many or a size class.

TGTGCCAGTAGTATTGCGGCAGGGTCACCCTACGAGCAGTACTTC | CASSIAAGSPYEQYF | NA | TRBJ2-7 | NA | TRBV19
TGTGCCAGCAGCTTGGGGGCGGGAGGGATAACCTACGAGCAGTACTTC | CASSLGAGGITYEQYF | NA | TRBJ2-7 | TRBD2 | TRBV5-6
TGTGCCAGCAGCTTAGAATCCCCAACGGTCATAGCTGAAGCTTTCTTT | CASSLESPTVIAEAFF | NA | TRBJ1-1 | NA | TRBV7-2
TGTGCCAGCAGCTTACTGTATACGCAGTATTTT | CASSLLYTQYF | NA | TRBJ2-3 | NA | TRBV7-2
TGTGCCAGCAGGGCTGGCTATGGCTACACCTTC | CASRAGYGYTF | NA | TRBJ1-2 | NA | TRBV30
TGTGCCAGCAGCCAGGGCGGGGGCGGGACTGAAGCTTTCTTT | CASSQGGGGTEAFF | NA | TRBJ1-1 | NA | TRBV7-9
TGTGCCAGCAGTAAGGGGGCGGTTGAAAAACTGTTTTTT | CASSKGAVEKLFF | NA | TRBJ1-4 | TRBD1 | TRBV2
TGTGCCAGCTCACCCCGGGACAGGGCCTCCGAGCAGTACTTC | CASSPRDRASEQYF | NA | TRBJ2-7 | TRBD1 | TRBV18
TGTGCCAGCAGCCAAGATCGCGGGAGTATGGGCGCCGGGGAGCTGTTTTTT | CASSQDRGSMGAGELFF | NA | TRBJ2-2 | TRBD2 | TRBV4-2
TGTGCCAGTAGTACTGGGGGACAAATAAATTGGGCTACGCAGTATTTT | CASSTGGQINWATQYF | NA | TRBJ2-3 | NA | TRBV19
TGTGCCAGCAGTGAGGGAGCGGGAGGCTCAGATACGCAGTATTTT | CASSEGAGGSDTQYF | many | TRBJ2-3 | TRBD2 | TRBV6-4
TGTGCCAGCAGCTACGGACAGGCCTCCTACGAGCAGTACTTC | CASSYGQASYEQYF | NA | TRBJ2-7 | TRBD1 | TRBV16
TGCAGCCCCCAGACAGACGCTGAAGCTTTCTTT | CSPQTDAEAFF | few | TRBJ1-1 | NA | TRBV20-1
TGTGCCAGCAGTTACTTCGGGACAGCTAACCAAGAGACCCAGTACTTC | CASSYFGTANQETQYF | NA | TRBJ2-5 | TRBD1 | TRBV6-5
TGTGCCAGCAGCTTACAGGGGGCAGAAGAGACCCAGTACTTC | CASSLQGAEETQYF | few | TRBJ2-5 | TRBD1 | TRBV5-4
TGTGCCAGCAGCTTGCAACAGGGATCGAGCAATCAGCCCCAGCATTTT | CASSLQQGSSNQPQHF | few | TRBJ1-5 | NA | TRBV7-9
TGTGCCAGCTCACTCACGCGGAAAACTAGCGGGAGGATTTCTAGCACAGATACGCAGTATTTT | CASSLTRKTSGRISSTDTQYF | NA | TRBJ2-3 | TRBD2 | TRBV18
TGTGCCAGCAGCCTAGGAGGACAGGGGGGACTGTTTTTT | CASSLGGQGGLFF | NA | TRBJ2-2 | TRBD1 | TRBV11-2
TGTGCCACCAGCTTGGACAGAGTGAACACTGAAGCTTTCTTT | CATSLDRVNTEAFF | NA | TRBJ1-1 | NA | TRBV15
TGTGCCAGCAGCCCCTGGGGGGGAAAGATCAACACAGATACGCAGTATTTT | CASSPWGGKINTDTQYF | NA | TRBJ2-3 | TRBD2 | TRBV13
TGTGCCAGCAGTTACAGACAGGGGAGCGAGCAGTACTTC | CASSYRQGSEQYF | NA | TRBJ2-7 | TRBD1 | TRBV6-6
TGTGCCAGCAGCGTTACAGGGCTCTCAAGTGGAAACACCATATATTTT | CASSVTGLSSGNTIYF | few | TRBJ1-3 | NA | TRBV5-6
TGTGCCAGCAGTGGGACTCCTTCGGGACTAGCCTACAATGAGCAGTTCTTC | CASSGTPSGLAYNEQFF | NA | TRBJ2-1 | TRBD2 | TRBV28
TGTGCCAGCAGTGAATACGCAGGGCTAAATCAGCCCCAGCATTTT | CASSEYAGLNQPQHF | few | TRBJ1-5 | NA | TRBV2
TGTGCCAGCTCACCAGGGGAGGGGACAAAGAAGACCCAGTACTTC | CASSPGEGTKKTQYF | NA | TRBJ2-5 | NA | TRBV18
TGTGCCAGCAGCTTATCGCACCTGGACAGGGACTTGCAACACTATGGCTACACCTTC | CASSLSHLDRDLQHYGYTF | once | TRBJ1-2 | TRBD1 | TRBV7-2
TGTGCCAGCAGCTTGGTTTGGACAGGGGAGCTGTTTTTT | CASSLVWTGELFF | NA | TRBJ2-2 | NA | TRBV5-6
TGTGCCAGCAGTTTCGGGGAGCGCTACGAGCAGTACTTC | CASSFGERYEQYF | NA | TRBJ2-7 | NA | TRBV27
TGTGCCAGCAGCGTACCACTTGAACAGGTTCACACTGAAGCTTTCTTT | CASSVPLEQVHTEAFF | NA | TRBJ1-1 | NA | TRBV9
TGTGCCAGCAGCTTAGGCCCCGGGACTAGCGGTTACGAGCAGTACTTC | CASSLGPGTSGYEQYF | once | TRBJ2-7 | TRBD2 | TRBV7-2
TGTGCCAGCAGTCCACTGAAATACGAGCAGTACTTC | CASSPLKYEQYF | NA | TRBJ2-7 | NA | TRBV7-8
TGTGCCAGCAGGACAAGCGGGAGCGGGTACAATGAGCAGTTCTTC | CASRTSGSGYNEQFF | NA | TRBJ2-1 | TRBD2 | TRBV27
TGCGCCAGCAGCCGACGACAGATCGATCCCCCAGATACGCAGTATTTT | CASSRRQIDPPDTQYF | NA | TRBJ2-3 | NA | TRBV4-1
TGTGCCAGCAGCCAAGATAGCACTAGCGGGGGAGCAGATACGCAGTATTTT | CASSQDSTSGGADTQYF | NA | TRBJ2-3 | TRBD2 | TRBV4-2
TGTGCCAGCAGATTAGCGGGAGGGGGTAATGAGCAGTTCTTC | CASRLAGGGNEQFF | NA | TRBJ2-1 | TRBD2 | TRBV2
TGCGCCAGCAGCCAGCTAGGGGTTCAGCCCCAGCATTTT | CASSQLGVQPQHF | NA | TRBJ1-5 | NA | TRBV4-1
TGTGCCAGCAGCTACCCACAGGGGGCGCCTAACGAGCAGTACTTC | CASSYPQGAPNEQYF | NA | TRBJ2-7 | TRBD1 | TRBV5-6
TGCGCCAGCAGCAAATCAGCGGGACTGAACACCGGGGAGCTGTTTTTT | CASSKSAGLNTGELFF | NA | TRBJ2-2 | TRBD2 | TRBV4-3
TGTGCCAGTAGTATTGGTTCGGGAGAAGCCTACGAGCAGTACTTC | CASSIGSGEAYEQYF | NA | TRBJ2-7 | NA | TRBV19
TGTGCCAGCAGCACCTTTTTGGGGGCCTCAGCTAATGAAAAACTGTTTTTT | CASSTFLGASANEKLFF | NA | TRBJ1-4 | NA | TRBV5-4
TGTGCCAGCTCACCGCTCGGGACAGCCCAGACAGATACGCAGTATTTT | CASSPLGTAQTDTQYF | NA | TRBJ2-3 | TRBD1 | TRBV18
TGTGCCAGCAGTTGGGGCCCGGAAGAGACCCAGTACTTC | CASSWGPEETQYF | NA | TRBJ2-5 | NA | TRBV6-1
TGTGCCAGCAGTTCACTCGCATTGTTAGCGGGAGGGACACAAGAGACCCAGTACTTC | CASSSLALLAGGTQETQYF | NA | TRBJ2-5 | TRBD2 | TRBV28
TGTGCCAGCTCACCAATTAGCGCCAGCTCCTACGAGCAGTACTTC | CASSPISASSYEQYF | NA | TRBJ2-7 | NA | TRBV18
TGTGCCACCAGCAAAGCGGGAGTGGGGAATGAGCAGTTCTTC | CATSKAGVGNEQFF | NA | TRBJ2-1 | TRBD2 | TRBV15
TGTGCCAGTTGGGACAGGATAAACTATGGCTACACCTTC | CASWDRINYGYTF | NA | TRBJ1-2 | TRBD1 | TRBV28
TGTGCCAGCAGTCGGGCGGGAGTGCAAACAAATGAGCAGTTCTTC | CASSRAGVQTNEQFF | NA | TRBJ2-1 | TRBD2 | TRBV6-5
TGTGCCAGCAGTTCCGACAGGGAAATCCCTGAAGCTTTCTTT | CASSSDREIPEAFF | NA | TRBJ1-1 | TRBD1 | TRBV27
TGTGCTAGCAGCTTATCACAGGGAACTGAAGCTTTCTTT | CASSLSQGTEAFF | NA | TRBJ1-1 | NA | TRBV7-7
TGTGCCAGCAGCCTAGACAGGGTTACCGGGGAGCTGTTTTTT | CASSLDRVTGELFF | NA | TRBJ2-2 | TRBD1 | TRBV7-3
TGTGCCAGCAGTTACGGAACTAGCGGGGTCTACGAGCAGTACTTC | CASSYGTSGVYEQYF | once | TRBJ2-7 | TRBD2 | TRBV6-5
TGTGCCAGCAGTTGGCCAGTAAGACACTTCCAAGAGACCCAGTACTTC | CASSWPVRHFQETQYF | NA | TRBJ2-5 | NA | TRBV6-5
TGTGCCAGCAGTTACGGCGGGGGCACAGATACGCAGTATTTT | CASSYGGGTDTQYF | NA | TRBJ2-3 | NA | TRBV6-5
TGCGCCAGCAGCTACGTGGACAGGGGGGTGGACGAGCAGTACTTC | CASSYVDRGVDEQYF | NA | TRBJ2-7 | TRBD1 | TRBV5-1
TGTGCCAGCTCACCAAAAATGGACAGCCAAGAGACCCAGTACTTC | CASSPKMDSQETQYF | NA | TRBJ2-5 | NA | TRBV18
TGTGCCAGCAGCATAACAGGGGCTTTCTCCGAGCAGTACTTC | CASSITGAFSEQYF | NA | TRBJ2-7 | TRBD1 | TRBV9
TGTGCCAGCAGCCGACAGGGATCAGGGGCCAACGTCCTGACTTTC | CASSRQGSGANVLTF | NA | TRBJ2-6 | TRBD1 | TRBV27
TGTGCCAGCAGTTCCGCATGGGGACAGGGGGCCGGAGCTTTCTTT | CASSSAWGQGAGAFF | NA | TRBJ1-1 | TRBD1 | TRBV28
TGTGCCAGCACCCGTCAGCCCCAGCATTTT | CASTRQPQHF | NA | TRBJ1-5 | NA | TRBV2